These 8 T cell receptor beta chains originate from one sample sequenced in a study of blood T cells in healthy people across ages. A second PCR, run for roughly 6 to 11 cycles, used a sample-barcoded 5' primer plus a J-beta primer mix. TCRdb re-derived calls from the 5' RACE reads in MiXCR, one entry per CDR3 protein. The table lists about 1.8 million distinct CDR3 sequences, just under 50% of them singletons. Sample: blood. The receptor source for this set is a woman aged 40 to 55 in good health.

This sequence joins TRBV5-4 and TRBJ2-1; D not certain. Germline values: CDR1 SGHNT, CDR2 YYREEE (reference sequence). Trimming shortened V by 4 bases and J by 9 bases, and 14 bases separated the two germline ends. The CDR3 is made up of 13 amino acids. The CDR3 DNA is TGTGCCAGCAGCCAAAAGAGAGGAGCTGAGCAGTTCTTC. Translation gives CASSQKRGAEQFF.

The CDR3 reads CASSADRGHYEQYF. CDR3 DNA: TGTGCCAGCAGTGCGGACAGGGGACACTACGAGCAGTACTTC. The chain carries TRBV6-1 and TRBJ2-7, with 9 bases identical to TRBD1. CDR3 size: 14 residues. Trimming cost V 4 bases and J 3 bases; bases outside gene matches: 4. From germline, CDR1 is MNHNS and CDR2 SASEGT.

V usage is TRBV5-1 and J usage is TRBJ1-6; D not certain. There are 16 residues in the CDR3. V was trimmed by 2 bases and J by 0 bases, leaving 9 bases between them. The germline V gene encodes CDR1 SGHRS and CDR2 YFSETQ. The CDR3 loop reads CASSFTQSSYNSPLHF. CDR3 sequence (DNA): TGCGCCAGCAGCTTTACACAAAGCTCCTATAATTCACCCCTCCACTTT.

The rearrangement links TRBV18 to TRBJ2-4; D perhaps matches TRBD2 (6 bases). Germline values: CDR1 KGHSH, CDR2 LQKENI. CDR3 length: 18 residues. Trimming left V 4 bases short and J 0 bases short, with 19 bases between. CDR3 residues: CASSLGTAKPLAKNIQYF. The CDR3 DNA reads TGTGCCAGCTCACTTGGGACTGCTAAGCCGCTAGCCAAAAACATTCAGTACTTC.

The chain couples TRBV29-1 to TRBJ1-1; D is uncertain. Germline CDR1 reads SQVTM; CDR2 reads ANQGSEA. CDR3 length: 10 residues. V lost 4 bases to trimming and J lost 8 bases, with 8 bases between them. The CDR3: CSVVSVEAFF. CDR3 nucleotides: TGCAGCGTTGTGTCAGTAGAAGCTTTCTTT.

V usage is TRBV20-1 and J usage is TRBJ2-7; D gene uncertain. This CDR3 is 14 amino acids long. Germline-derived CDR1 and CDR2 are DFQATT and SNEGSKA (reference sequence). The V end lost 6 bases, the J end lost 4 bases, and 19 bases lay between the germline ends. In nucleotides, the CDR3 is TGCAGTGCGCTTAAAGATCACGTAACTTACGAGCAGTACTTC. It translates to CSALKDHVTYEQYF.

The chain combines TRBV4-1 with TRBJ1-1, with D perhaps TRBD1 (6 bases). The V and J ends lost 2 bases and 5 bases respectively, with 15 bases between them. From germline, CDR1 is MGHRA and CDR2 YSYEKL. This CDR3 region has 15 residues. CDR3 sequence reads: CASSQLGTLATEAFF. The CDR3, as DNA: TGCGCCAGCAGCCAACTAGGGACATTGGCAACTGAAGCTTTCTTT.

V is TRBV20-1 and J is TRBJ2-5; possible D gene TRBD2, 6 bases. The CDR3 consists of 15 residues. Trimming took off 0 bases at V and 6 bases at J, with 17 bases between the two ends. CDR1 and CDR2 (germline): DFQATT, SNEGSKA (reference sequence). CDR3 bases: TGCAGTGCTAGAGACGCTACCCTAGCGACACAGACCCAGTACTTC. Amino acids: CSARDATLATQTQYF.